The T cell receptor (beta chain) described here comes from a study of blood T cell repertoires in COVID-19. Study-wide context: The United States, Italy and Spain supplied acute and convalescent COVID-19 samples.

As originally analysed: The authors estimated nucleated cell counts from reference gene primer amplification. Assay used: immunoSEQ multiplex PCR; TCRdb lists only in-frame clones, some missing. V and J calls and clone size are copied from that table; D and trimming were computed from the DNA. The table has about 400,000 clones, 70% to 90% seen once; the top ten hold roughly 1.9%. V was cut by 2 bases and J by 6 bases, with 10 bases left in between. The length of the CDR3 is 13 residues. Germline V CDR1 and CDR2: GTSNPN, SVGIG (reference sequence). Participant reports of clinical history set cohort assignment.

The rearrangement uses TRBV30 and TRBJ2-2; D is unclear. Sequencing input: PBMCs or T cells enriched from blood (not recorded which). The receptor's source is a woman between 40 and 50 years old with acute COVID-19. The CDR3: CAWSPTKAGELFF. The CDR3 bases are TGTGCCTGGAGTCCTACTAAGGCCGGGGAGCTGTTTTTT. The full variable domain, completed using reference TRBV30 and TRBJ2-2, is SQTIHQWPATLVQPVGSPLSLECTVEGTSNPNLYWYRQAAGRGLQLLFYSVGIGQISSEVPQNLSASRPQDRQFILSSKKLLLSDSGFYLCAWSPTKAGELFFGEGSRLTVL.